This T cell receptor (beta chain) was identified in a study of cytomegalovirus exposure and HLA in healthy donors. Among the donors, all were healthy bone marrow donors. Donors counted as nominally healthy when sampled, yet unrecorded immune exposures were likely. To note about this clone: The antigen is undetermined.

A multiplex PCR was run with 60 Vbeta primers and 13 Jbeta primers. The assay was immunoSEQ multiplex PCR, and TCRdb's table has in-frame clones only and misses some. The sample contains 65,000 to 85,000 clones, 86% of which appear only once. Regarding the study as a whole: Specific recognition of CMV antigens was confirmed in vitro for three chains (all CMV-associated). TCR beta sequences reportedly predicted the HLA-A and HLA-B alleles of most subjects accurately.

The clonotype comes from a woman in her 30s in good health and CMV-seronegative. Sequences were obtained from PBMCs.

The CDR3 bases are TGTGCCAGCAGCTTAGGGGGGACAGGCGGTACCTATGGCTACACCTTC. The encoded protein is CASSLGGTGGTYGYTF. The chain combines TRBV7-2 with TRBJ1-2; TRBD1 agrees at 8 bases. This CDR3 has 16 residues. The trim removed 1 base at V and 4 bases at J, leaving 8 bases unmatched. Germline V lookup: CDR1 SGHTA, CDR2 FQGNSA.